These 3 T cell receptor beta chains originate from one sample sequenced in a study of T-cell reconstitution after alpha-beta-depleted transplantation in children. A library of TCRbeta sequences, prepared with unique molecular identifiers, was generated. MiXCR, applied by TCRdb to the PCR reads, yields one record per CDR3 protein. This sample has around 200,000 distinct CDR3 sequences; around 7% occur once, and the top ten carry 3%. The sequencing used PBMCs from the stem cell graft donor, collected from the stem cell graft. These receptor sequences come from a human donor who donated a stem cell graft to a child with Wiskott-Aldrich syndrome.

This clonotype was seen at least ten times. The chain joins TRBV12-3 or TRBV12-4 to TRBJ2-2; TRBD2 aligns across 12 bases. The J segment lost 2 bases and the V segment lost 7 bases, leaving 5 bases of the junction unmatched. This CDR3 contains 16 residues. The CDR3 reads CASTDGLAGNTGELFF. CDR3 coding DNA: TGTGCCAGCACTGATGGACTAGCGGGAAACACCGGGGAGCTGTTTTTT.

This clonotype was detected ten times or more. V and J are TRBV5-1 and TRBJ2-1, with a possible D match to TRBD1 (6 bases). CDR1 is SGHRS and CDR2 is YFSETQ in the germline V gene. The CDR3 has 15 amino acids. Trimming shortened V by 4 bases and J by 0 bases, and 11 bases separated the two germline ends. The CDR3 loop reads CASSPGTPSYNEQFF. In DNA, the CDR3 is TGCGCCAGCAGCCCCGGGACACCCTCCTACAATGAGCAGTTCTTC.

This clonotype was seen a handful of times. V usage is TRBV24-1 and J usage is TRBJ2-1, with 7 bases matching TRBD2. The CDR3 extends over 16 amino acids. The ends lost 3 bases at V and 2 bases at J; junction bases unmatched: 6. The germline gives CDR1 KGHDR, CDR2 SFDVKD. CDR3 protein: CATSDVSGETYNEQFF. The DNA of the CDR3 is TGTGCCACCAGTGATGTGAGCGGGGAGACCTACAATGAGCAGTTCTTC.